Detailed here is one TCR beta chain. As yet, its antigen is unknown. The sample holds other DNA sequences that translate to the same CDR3. It was with 60 Vbeta and 13 Jbeta primers that the PCR ran. Generated by immunoSEQ multiplex PCR, the TCRdb table keeps only in-frame clones and is missing some. The table for this sample gives 90,000 to 150,000 clones. The CDR3 has 13 amino acids. Germline loops: CDR1 MNHNS, CDR2 SASEGT. V was clipped by 5 bases and J by 4 bases, with 11 bases between them. This sample was taken from a study of cytomegalovirus exposure and HLA in healthy donors. Study-wide results and caveats: Among TCR beta chains, those listed as cytomegalovirus-associated numbered around 160. Sequences of the TCR beta chain were said to predict the HLA-A and HLA-B alleles of most subjects accurately. An Asian-associated ancestry cluster reportedly showed fewer N-insertions than the approximately 700-donor mean in a later analysis.

This TCR was recovered from a man in his late teens or twenties in good health and CMV-seronegative. The gene calls are TRBV6-1 and TRBJ1-1; tentative D call: TRBD1 (5 bases). The sample was PBMCs. The CDR3 nucleotides are TGTGCCAGCAGTCAGGTCCAGGGCACTGAAGCTTTCTTT. It is translated as CASSQVQGTEAFF.